A selection of T cell receptor beta chains follows, all from one sample in a study of technical replicates of blood from a handful of donors. Clones were read by immunoSEQ multiplex PCR, and TCRdb kept only the in-frame ones, dropping some. The data contain about 13,000 clones, around 85% of them singletons. Sequenced: PBMCs. The origin of the receptors is a human donor in good health. CDR3s include the opening cysteine and the closing phenylalanine or tryptophan. Fields, in order: J gene, clone size, CDR3 length, D gene, V gene, CDR3 DNA, CDR3 protein. The D gene is left open where the match is weak. A row's size may be missing; if present it is once, few, many or a size class.

TRBJ2-5,NA,15,TRBD2,TRBV6-1,TGTGCCAGCAGTGAGGGGCGGGAGGGCTGGGAGACCCAGTACTTC,CASSEGREGWETQYF
TRBJ2-3,NA,13,NA,TRBV6-5,TGTGCCAGCAGTAAACTAGGCACAGATACGCAGTATTTT,CASSKLGTDTQYF
TRBJ2-3,NA,15,TRBD2,TRBV6-5,TGTGCCACCCGGCCGGGGGGAGGTCACACAGATACGCAGTATTTT,CATRPGGGHTDTQYF
TRBJ2-1,NA,15,NA,TRBV6-4,TGTGCCAGCAGTGAAGGGGCTAGCGCGAGTAATGAGCAGTTCTTC,CASSEGASASNEQFF
TRBJ2-7,few,15,NA,TRBV5-1,TGCGCCAGCAGCTTGGAGGGGCTAGTAAGTCCCGAGCAGTACTTC,CASSLEGLVSPEQYF
TRBJ2-1,NA,18,NA,TRBV5-4,TGTGCCAGCAGCTTGGCCTGGCAAAGCGTACACTCCTACAATGAGCAGTTCTTC,CASSLAWQSVHSYNEQFF
TRBJ2-7,NA,11,NA,TRBV5-1,TGCGCCAGCAGCTTGGCATACGAGCAGTACTTC,CASSLAYEQYF
TRBJ2-3,NA,17,TRBD2,TRBV4-2,TGTGCCAGCAGCCAAGATCTGGCTAGCGGGGACACAGATACGCAGTATTTT,CASSQDLASGDTDTQYF
TRBJ2-6,NA,14,NA,TRBV7-3,TGTGCCAGCAGCCCGGGTAGTGGGGCCAACGTCCTGACTTTC,CASSPGSGANVLTF
TRBJ1-5,NA,15,NA,TRBV6-5,TGTGCCAGCAGGGGGGGTGTAGGGAGCAATCAGCCCCAGCATTTT,CASRGGVGSNQPQHF
TRBJ1-3,NA,16,NA,TRBV21-1,TGTGCCAGCAGCAAGAGTCGTGCGGACTCTGGAAACACCATATATTTT,CASSKSRADSGNTIYF
TRBJ2-2,NA,20,TRBD2,TRBV10-1,TGCGCCAGCAGTGAGTCCGGAGGTCTAGCGGGAGGGCCGAACACCGGGGAGCTGTTTTTT,CASSESGGLAGGPNTGELFF
TRBJ1-1,NA,12,NA,TRBV6-5,TGTGCCAGCAGCCTGGGCGGGTCAGAAGCTTTCTTT,CASSLGGSEAFF
TRBJ1-4,NA,13,TRBD1,TRBV14,TGTGCCAGCAGCCACGGGACAGGGGGAAAACTGTTTTTT,CASSHGTGGKLFF
TRBJ1-2,NA,13,NA,TRBV19,TGTGCCAGTACGGCGACCACGGGCTATGGCTACACCTTC,CASTATTGYGYTF
TRBJ2-1,NA,13,NA,TRBV6-5,TGTGCCAGCAGTTCCACAGATTACAATGAGCAGTTCTTC,CASSSTDYNEQFF
TRBJ2-1,NA,13,NA,TRBV19,TGTGCCAGTAGGAGCCTCATAGCAAATGAGCAGTTCTTC,CASRSLIANEQFF
TRBJ1-5,NA,16,NA,TRBV19,TGTGCCAGTAGTATAGGGGATGGAGGGGGCAATCAGCCCCAGCATTTT,CASSIGDGGGNQPQHF
TRBJ1-1,NA,11,NA,TRBV5-6,TGTGCCAGCAGCCTTAAAACTGAAGCTTTCTTT,CASSLKTEAFF
TRBJ2-7,once,14,TRBD1,TRBV5-1,TGCGCCAGCAGCTTGGGGACAGGGGAATACGAGCAGTACTTC,CASSLGTGEYEQYF
TRBJ1-1,few,15,NA,TRBV4-2,TGTGCCAGCAGCCTCACTCCAGACGGGGGGACTGAAGCTTTCTTT,CASSLTPDGGTEAFF
TRBJ1-2,NA,13,NA,TRBV19,TGTGCCAGTAGTGCCCGGGACACCTATGGCTACACCTTC,CASSARDTYGYTF
TRBJ1-1,NA,14,NA,TRBV29-1,TGCAGCGTTGAAGTACTGGGAGAGAACACTGAAGCTTTCTTT,CSVEVLGENTEAFF
TRBJ1-4,NA,14,TRBD1,TRBV19,TGTGCCACCCGAGACAGGGGTACTAATGAAAAACTGTTTTTT,CATRDRGTNEKLFF
TRBJ2-1,NA,15,TRBD2,TRBV19,TGTGCCAGTAGTCTCAATCTAGCGGGGCACAATGAGCAGTTCTTC,CASSLNLAGHNEQFF
TRBJ2-7,NA,18,TRBD2,TRBV27,TGTGCCAGCAGTTACCCGACTAGCGGGAACCGAGACGCCTACGAGCAGTACTTC,CASSYPTSGNRDAYEQYF
TRBJ1-5,NA,17,TRBD1,TRBV7-8,TGTGCCAGCAGCCCTGACAGGGTAAGGTTTCCTTATCAGCCCCAGCATTTT,CASSPDRVRFPYQPQHF
TRBJ2-7,NA,17,NA,TRBV28,TGTGCCAGCAGTTCCCCCCGCCTCGCAGTGTTCGACTACGAGCAGTACTTC,CASSSPRLAVFDYEQYF
TRBJ2-1,once,13,TRBD2,TRBV6-6,TGTGCCAGCACCGGGACTAGCGTCAATGAGCAGTTCTTC,CASTGTSVNEQFF
TRBJ2-7,NA,16,NA,TRBV7-8,TGTGCCAGCAGCTCGCCACAGGGTAGGACTGTTTACGAGCAGTACTTC,CASSSPQGRTVYEQYF
TRBJ2-7,NA,14,TRBD1,TRBV6-5,TGTGCCAGCAGTTACTTGGACAGGGGCTACGAGCAGTACTTC,CASSYLDRGYEQYF
TRBJ2-2,NA,13,TRBD1,TRBV19,TGTGCCAGTAGAGGACAGGGAGTCGGGGAGCTGTTTTTT,CASRGQGVGELFF
TRBJ2-6,NA,17,NA,TRBV5-6,TGTGCCAGCAGCTTGGGGTTTGACTTGGCTGGGGCCAACGTCCTGACTTTC,CASSLGFDLAGANVLTF